The 19 T cell receptor beta chains presented below share a single source sample, sequenced in a study of cytomegalovirus exposure and HLA in healthy donors. Both 60 Vbeta primers and 13 Jbeta primers went into the PCR. Clones were read by immunoSEQ multiplex PCR, and TCRdb kept only the in-frame ones, dropping some. The sample shows 90,000 to 120,000 clones, around 73% of them seen only once. The specimen was PBMCs. The receptors originated from a middle-aged woman in good health and CMV-seronegative.

This clone was counted between two and nine times. The rearrangement joins TRBV27 to TRBJ1-1; D is unclear. The ends were cut back, 6 bases at V and 1 base at J, with 9 bases in the middle. CDR1 MNHEY and CDR2 SMNVEV come from the germline V gene (reference sequence). CDR3 length equals 13 residues. The CDR3 here is CASRPRGNTEAFF. Here the CDR3 DNA reads TGTGCCAGCAGGCCCCGGGGGAACACTGAAGCTTTCTTT.

The rearrangement links TRBV27 to TRBJ2-7; tentatively, D is TRBD1 (5 bases). V shed 4 bases and J shed 3 bases, with 10 bases lying between them. Germline lookup yields CDR1 MNHEY and CDR2 SMNVEV (reference sequence). The length of the CDR3 is 13 residues. The CDR3 is CASSSTGYYEQYF. CDR3 in DNA: TGTGCCAGCAGTTCTACAGGTTACTACGAGCAGTACTTC.

This clone occurred once. The chain is built from TRBV6-5 and TRBJ1-2; TRBD1 is a possible D gene (6 bases). The CDR3 runs 14 residues. Trimming took 4 bases from V and 8 from J, leaving 17 bases between them. Per the germline V gene, CDR1 is MNHEY and CDR2 is SVGAGI. The DNA for the CDR3 is TGTGCCAGCAGTTTTACGGGGGGCGCAGGGGGCTACACCTTC. Protein product: CASSFTGGAGGYTF.

The gene calls are TRBV28 and TRBJ1-4, with TRBD1 matching over 7 bases. The CDR3 spans 14 residues. J was trimmed by 0 bases and V by 5 bases; bases with no gene match: 0. Germline CDR1 is MDHEN and CDR2 is SYDVKM. In nucleotides, the CDR3 is TGTGCCAGCAGTGGGACAGCAACTAATGAAAAACTGTTTTTT. Its protein is CASSGTATNEKLFF.

The chain uses TRBV5-6 and TRBJ1-3; D might be TRBD1 (5 bases). Germline CDR1 reads SGHDT; CDR2 reads YYEEEE. The CDR3 consists of 14 residues. V was shortened by 4 bases and J by 1 base, with 9 bases between the two germline ends. Here the CDR3 reads CASSPTESGNTIYF. In DNA, the CDR3 is TGTGCCAGCAGCCCGACAGAATCTGGAAACACCATATATTTT.

The chain has TRBV6-5 and TRBJ2-3; possibly TRBD2 for D (6 bases). V dropped 2 bases and J dropped 5 bases, with 8 bases sitting between them. The CDR3 has 13 residues. CDR1 and CDR2 (germline): MNHEY, SVGAGI. This CDR3 reads CASSYGRIDTQYF. The CDR3 nucleotides are TGTGCCAGCAGTTACGGGAGGATAGATACGCAGTATTTT.

This chain joins TRBV11-2 and TRBJ2-5; the D is unclear. CDR1 and CDR2 (germline): SGHAT, FQNNGV. CDR3 length: 15 residues. V lost 3 bases, J lost 5 bases, and 16 bases lay in between. CDR3 sequence: CASSLPNPGRETQYF. CDR3 nucleotides: TGTGCCAGCAGCTTGCCTAACCCGGGTAGGGAGACCCAGTACTTC.

This sequence joins TRBV28 and TRBJ2-7; tentatively, D is TRBD1 (6 bases). Trimming shortened V by 6 bases and J by 4 bases, and 16 bases separated the two germline ends. Germline V gene data show CDR1 as MDHEN and CDR2 as SYDVKM. This CDR3 contains 14 residues. CDR3 DNA: TGTGCCAGCAGCGCCGGGACAAATAATTACGAGCAGTACTTC. This encodes CASSAGTNNYEQYF. Filled out from reference TRBV28 and TRBJ2-7, the complete variable domain reads DVKVTQSSRYLVKRTGEKVFLECVQDMDHENMFWYRQDPGLGLRLIYFSYDVKMKEKGDIPEGYSVSREKKERFSLILESASTNQTSMYLCASSAGTNNYEQYFGPGTRLTVT.

The chain combines TRBV11-3 with TRBJ1-1; 8 positions agree with TRBD1. The CDR3 is 14 amino acids. With 1 base clipped from V and 6 bases from J, the junction kept 4 bases outside the gene matches. The germline gives CDR1 SGHNT, CDR2 YENEEA. Here the CDR3 DNA reads TGTGCCAGCAGCTTAGGTCGGGACAGGTCTGAAGCTTTCTTT. Its protein is CASSLGRDRSEAFF. Full variable domain (missing parts from reference TRBV11-3 and TRBJ1-1): EAGVVQSPRYKIIEKKQPVAFWCNPISGHNTLYWYLQNLGQGPELLIRYENEEAVDDSQLPKDRFSAERLKGVDSTLKIQPAELGDSAVYLCASSLGRDRSEAFFGQGTRLTVV.

The chain combines TRBV19 with TRBJ2-1; perhaps TRBD2 as D (6 bases). Per the germline V gene, CDR1 is LNHDA and CDR2 is SQIVND (reference sequence). The CDR3 sequence is 12 residues long. V lost 5 bases to trimming and J lost 7 bases, with 9 bases between them. CDR3 sequence (DNA): TGTGCCAGTAGTTACCTAGCGAATGAGCAGTTCTTC. It codes for CASSYLANEQFF.

The chain couples TRBV6-1 to TRBJ1-1; 10 bases line up with TRBD1. Germline V gene sequence: CDR1 MNHNS, CDR2 SASEGT. The junction had 11 bases not matched to a gene; V was cut back by 6 bases and J by 10 bases. This CDR3 has 14 residues. CDR3 coding DNA: TGTGCCAGCAGACCGACAGGGGGCTTGGTAGTAGCTTTCTTT. Translated, it gives CASRPTGGLVVAFF.

This clone was picked up one time. The rearrangement links TRBV7-8 to TRBJ2-2; 13 nucleotides align to TRBD2. Trimming took 0 bases from V and 2 from J; bases not matched to a gene: 12. The CDR3 is 21 residues long. Germline CDR1 SGHVS, CDR2 FQNEAQ. The CDR3: CASSLAKILRTSGSNTGELFF. CDR3 DNA: TGTGCCAGCAGCTTAGCAAAAATTCTTAGGACTAGCGGGAGTAACACCGGGGAGCTGTTTTTT.

The rearrangement uses TRBV15 and TRBJ2-2; 13 nucleotides line up with TRBD2. CDR1 and CDR2 from the germline V gene are LNHNV and YYDKDF (reference sequence). The CDR3 sequence is 16 residues long. V shed 1 base and J 4 bases; nucleotides not matched to a gene: 0. The CDR3 is CATSRGTSGSTGELFF. In DNA form, the CDR3 reads TGTGCCACCAGCAGAGGGACTAGCGGGAGCACCGGGGAGCTGTTTTTT.

The rearrangement links TRBV14 to TRBJ2-1; TRBD2 matches 8 bases. V was clipped by 5 bases and J by 6 bases; unmatched bases: 6. This CDR3 is built from 14 residues. CDR1 is SGHDN, CDR2 FVKESK, per germline. CDR3 bases: TGTGCCAGCAGCTTAGCGGGACCTGCCAATGAGCAGTTCTTC. This translates into CASSLAGPANEQFF.

The J gene is TRBJ1-1, the V gene TRBV6-6, with D perhaps matching TRBD1 (5 bases). The CDR3 runs 15 residues. Germline CDR1 and CDR2: MNHNY and SVGAGI (reference sequence). Trimming took off 6 bases at V and 0 bases at J, with 14 bases between the two ends. The CDR3 bases are TGTGCCAGCAGGTCGTCCGACAGCATGAACACTGAAGCTTTCTTT. It yields the protein CASRSSDSMNTEAFF.

This clone occurred a few times. DNA of the CDR3: TGTGCCAGCAGTCCAGGACTAGCGGGAGGTGGAGATACGCAGTATTTT. Translated: CASSPGLAGGGDTQYF. The chain carries TRBV28 and TRBJ2-3, with TRBD2 matching over 14 bases. The CDR3 is 16 residues long. CDR1 is MDHEN and CDR2 is SYDVKM in the germline V gene. Trimming at V came to 5 bases and at J to 5 bases, leaving 6 bases not matched to a gene. Together with reference TRBV28 and TRBJ2-3, the CDR3 gives the full variable domain: DVKVTQSSRYLVKRTGEKVFLECVQDMDHENMFWYRQDPGLGLRLIYFSYDVKMKEKGDIPEGYSVSREKKERFSLILESASTNQTSMYLCASSPGLAGGGDTQYFGPGTRLTVL.

Regarding this clone: No conserved phenylalanine or tryptophan is present at the end of the CDR3, so a read error is the likely explanation. This chain links TRBV7-2 with TRBJ1-1; 10 bases fit TRBD1. This CDR3 is 15 amino acids long. V gave up 5 bases and J gave up 4 bases; unmatched junction bases: 7. Germline V gives CDR1 SGHTA, CDR2 FQGNSA. This CDR3 reads CASSVTGTGVTEAFL. The CDR3 DNA reads TGTGCCAGCAGCGTTACCGGGACAGGGGTCACTGAAGCTTTCCTT.

This clone was picked up a small number of times. The chain links TRBV5-1 to TRBJ2-6; D perhaps matches TRBD1 (5 bases). The V and J ends lost 4 bases and 7 bases respectively, with 9 bases between them. In germline, CDR1 is SGHRS, CDR2 YFSETQ. The CDR3 runs to 13 residues. Here the CDR3 DNA reads TGCGCCAGCAGCCTCCAGGGAGCCAACGTCCTGACTTTC. Its translation: CASSLQGANVLTF. Full variable domain (rest looked up from reference TRBV5-1 and TRBJ2-6): KAGVTQTPRYLIKTRGQQVTLSCSPISGHRSVSWYQQTPGQGLQFLFEYFSETQRNKGNFPGRFSGRQFSNSRSEMNVSTLELGDSALYLCASSLQGANVLTFGAGSRLTVL.

This clone was detected only once. The chain combines TRBV9 with TRBJ2-2; 9 nucleotides align to TRBD2. J was trimmed by 7 bases and V by 0 bases; bases with no gene match: 7. The CDR3 length is 16 residues. Germline CDR1 and CDR2: SGDLS and YYNGEE. CDR3 DNA sequence: TGTGCCAGCAGCGTAGGGGATAGCGGGAGTTTCGGGGAGCTGTTTTTT. Its protein product is CASSVGDSGSFGELFF. The full variable domain, its missing parts supplied by reference TRBV9 and TRBJ2-2, is DSGVTQTPKHLITATGQRVTLRCSPRSGDLSVYWYQQSLDQGLQFLIQYYNGEERAKGNILERFSAQQFPDLHSELNLSSLELGDSALYFCASSVGDSGSFGELFFGEGSRLTVL.